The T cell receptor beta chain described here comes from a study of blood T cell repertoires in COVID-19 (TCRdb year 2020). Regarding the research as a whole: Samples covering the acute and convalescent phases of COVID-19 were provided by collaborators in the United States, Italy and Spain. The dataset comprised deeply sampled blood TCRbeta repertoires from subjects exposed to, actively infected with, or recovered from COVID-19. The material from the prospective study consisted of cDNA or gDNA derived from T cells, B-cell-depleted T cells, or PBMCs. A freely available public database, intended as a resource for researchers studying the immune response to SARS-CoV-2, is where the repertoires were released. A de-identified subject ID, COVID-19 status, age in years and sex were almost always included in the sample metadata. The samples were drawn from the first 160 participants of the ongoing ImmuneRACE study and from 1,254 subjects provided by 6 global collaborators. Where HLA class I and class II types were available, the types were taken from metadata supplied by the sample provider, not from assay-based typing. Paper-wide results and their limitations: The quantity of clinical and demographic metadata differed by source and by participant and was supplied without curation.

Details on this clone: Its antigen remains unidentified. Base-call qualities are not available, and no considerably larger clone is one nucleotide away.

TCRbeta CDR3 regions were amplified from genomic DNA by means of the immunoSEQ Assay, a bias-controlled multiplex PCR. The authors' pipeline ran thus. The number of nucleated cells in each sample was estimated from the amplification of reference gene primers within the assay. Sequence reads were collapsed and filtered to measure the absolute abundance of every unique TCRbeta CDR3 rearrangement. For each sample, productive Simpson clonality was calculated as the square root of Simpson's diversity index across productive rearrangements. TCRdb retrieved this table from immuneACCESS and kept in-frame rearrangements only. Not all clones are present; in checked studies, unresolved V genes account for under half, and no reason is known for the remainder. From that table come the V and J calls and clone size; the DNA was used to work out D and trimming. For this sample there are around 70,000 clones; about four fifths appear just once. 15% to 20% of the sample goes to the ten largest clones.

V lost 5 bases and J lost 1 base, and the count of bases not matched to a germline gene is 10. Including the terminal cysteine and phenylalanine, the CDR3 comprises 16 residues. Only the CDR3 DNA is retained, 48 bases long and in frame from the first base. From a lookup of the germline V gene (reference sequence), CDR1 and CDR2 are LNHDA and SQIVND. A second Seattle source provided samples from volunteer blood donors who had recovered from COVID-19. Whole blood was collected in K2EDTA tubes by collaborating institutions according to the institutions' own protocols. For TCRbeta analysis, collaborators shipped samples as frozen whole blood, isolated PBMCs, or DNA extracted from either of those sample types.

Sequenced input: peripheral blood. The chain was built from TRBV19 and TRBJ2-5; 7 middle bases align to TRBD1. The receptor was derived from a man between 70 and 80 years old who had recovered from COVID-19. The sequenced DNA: TGTGCCAGTAGTCCCGGACAGGTCCTCGGCCAAGAGACCCAGTACTTC. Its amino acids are CASSPGQVLGQETQYF.